Listed here are 7 T cell receptor beta chains from one sample, sequenced in a study of OX40 agonist ivuxolimab in advanced cancers. Here immunoSEQ multiplex PCR was the method, and the copy in TCRdb shows in-frame clones only, minus some. The sample includes around 82,000 clones, 88% seen only once; the top ten take roughly 0.8%. Sequencing used CD4+ or CD8+ T cells sorted from blood, obtained in a trial of the OX40 agonist ivuxolimab. These receptors were taken from an adult with an advanced solid tumor such as melanoma, head and neck, liver or kidney cancer.

The chain links TRBV5-8 to TRBJ2-7; the D gene is possibly TRBD2 (6 bases). Trimming shortened V by 4 bases and J by 2 bases, and 22 bases separated the two germline ends. The V gene's germline CDR1 is SGHTS and CDR2 YDEGEE. The CDR3 contains 17 residues. For the CDR3, the DNA is TGTGCCAGCAGCAACCCGGGGGTGGCGGAACGTGCCTACGAGCAGTACTTC. It codes for CASSNPGVAERAYEQYF.

The chain is built from TRBV7-6 and TRBJ2-2; 8 bases are shared with TRBD2. Per germline, CDR1 SGHVS and CDR2 FNYEAQ. The CDR3 is 14 residues long. V lost 7 bases to trimming and J lost 4 bases; unmatched junction nucleotides: 5. DNA for the CDR3: TGTGCCAGCATTGCGGGAGGCCGCACCGGGGAGCTGTTTTTT. Residues: CASIAGGRTGELFF.

V gene TRBV2 combines with J gene TRBJ1-2, with 7 bases lining up with TRBD1. The CDR3 totals 15 residues. The trim removed 3 bases at V and 5 bases at J, leaving 9 bases unmatched. Germline-derived CDR1 and CDR2 are SNHLY and FYNNEI. Here the CDR3 DNA reads TGTGCCAGCAGTGACTCCAGGGGGACAACTTATGGCTACACCTTC. It yields the protein CASSDSRGTTYGYTF.

The chain couples TRBV10-3 to TRBJ2-2, with D unresolved. Looked up from germline, CDR1 is ENHRY and CDR2 is SYGVKD. The CDR3 runs to 14 residues. The V end was cut by 0 bases, the J end by 0 bases, with 2 bases between. The CDR3, as DNA: TGTGCCATCAGTGAGTCGACGAACACCGGGGAGCTGTTTTTT. It codes for CAISESTNTGELFF.

V is TRBV19 and J is TRBJ2-1; no definite D call. V was trimmed by 3 bases and J by 7 bases, leaving 10 bases between them. CDR3 length: 13 amino acids. Germline V CDR1 and CDR2: LNHDA, SQIVND (reference sequence). The CDR3 DNA follows: TGTGCCAGTAGTATGCCTGGGCGGAATGAGCAGTTCTTC. It yields the protein CASSMPGRNEQFF.

The chain uses TRBV9 and TRBJ2-5; 14 bases fit TRBD2. V dropped 4 bases and J dropped 5; count of bases not matched to a gene: 1. The CDR3 has 14 amino acids. The germline CDR1 and CDR2 sequences are SGDLS and YYNGEE. CDR3: CASSRTSGRETQYF. The CDR3 DNA is TGTGCCAGCAGCCGGACTAGCGGGAGGGAGACCCAGTACTTC.

This clone came up a few times. J is TRBJ1-1 and V is TRBV11-2; D remains ambiguous. In germline, CDR1 is SGHAT, CDR2 FQNNGV. Trimming stripped 5 bases from V and 0 bases from J, with 7 bases between. The CDR3 is 13 amino acids. The CDR3 region has the DNA TGTGCCAGCAGCCCGCTAATGAACACTGAAGCTTTCTTT. Translated, it gives CASSPLMNTEAFF. Supplemented by reference TRBV11-2 and TRBJ1-1, the full variable domain reads EAGVAQSPRYKIIEKRQSVAFWCNPISGHATLYWYQQILGQGPKLLIQFQNNGVVDDSQLPKDRFSAERLKGVDSTLKIQPAKLEDSAVYLCASSPLMNTEAFFGQGTRLTVV.